This T cell receptor (beta chain) is from a study of T cell responses to AZD1222 COVID-19 vaccine. Study-level findings and limits: Repertoire sampling happened only post peak T cell response. Clonal diversity may have been underestimated in mostly white British donors. Two AZD1222 administrations were followed by greater Spike-specific TCR breadth and depth.

Investigators merged groups given second doses at roughly 4 or roughly 12 weeks. Comments on this clone: Its antigen is not identified.

The method was immunoSEQ multiplex PCR; TCRdb's version includes in-frame clones alone and lacks a portion of them. The sample holds some 81,000 clones, 80% to 90% seen once. This sample comprised peripheral blood, obtained 28 days after the second AZD1222 dose. The receptor was derived from an adult who received the AZD1222 COVID-19 vaccine.

The CDR3 nucleotides are TGTGCCAGCAGTAAATTCGAGAACACCGGGGAGCTGTTTTTT. It translates to CASSKFENTGELFF. This chain links TRBV7-3 with TRBJ2-2; no definite D call. The CDR3 covers 14 residues. CDR1 and CDR2 (germline): SGHTA, FQGTGA. The V end was cut by 6 bases, the J end by 1 base, with 9 bases between.